The present T cell receptor beta chain was sequenced within a study of vaccination effects on CD4 cells after COVID-19. This clone was detected a few times. Its antigen is unknown. TCRdb's copy holds only in-frame clones and misses some; the assay was immunoSEQ multiplex PCR. The data show 67,000 or so clones, approximately 70% seen once. ViraFEST assay sequencing came after antigen-specific CD4+ T cells were expanded with viral peptide pools. With more than nine days of culture completed, CD4+ T cells were isolated. Vaccine recipients, nucleocapsid antibody negative, had no prior SARS-CoV-2 infection. Germline assignment: CDR1 MNHEY and CDR2 SVGAGI. The CDR3 runs 13 residues. The V gene lost 5 bases and the J gene lost 8 bases, with 15 bases spanning the gap.

V and J are TRBV6-5 and TRBJ1-2; perhaps TRBD1 as D (6 bases). Material: CD4+ T cells from PBMCs cultured with HCoV-OC43 spike peptides, obtained before COVID-19 vaccination. Subset reported: HCoV-OC43 spike overlapping peptide pool stimulation. The origin of this receptor is a human donor who received a COVID-19 vaccine. The CDR3 nucleotides are TGTGCCAGCAGTCCAAAAAAGGGGGGGGGCTACACCTTC. It encodes CASSPKKGGGYTF.